The 21 T cell receptor beta chains below were found in one sample sequenced in a study of molecular identifiers for immune sequencing clone quantification. TCRdb recomputed calls from the PCR reads with MiXCR, one row per CDR3 protein. The table has about 35,000 distinct CDR3 sequences, 19% seen once; the top ten hold approximately 1%. The specimen sequenced was naive CD8+ T cells from blood, with Jurkat cell RNA spiked in. This sample's subset: FACS-sorted CD8+CD4-CCR7+CD45RA+ naive T cells. Receptors were obtained from a human donor in good health. Some libraries in this study had Jurkat cell RNA spiked in.

A few counts support this clonotype. This chain uses TRBV9 with TRBJ2-3; TRBD2 matches 10 bases. J was trimmed by 1 base and V by 1 base; bases with no gene match: 6. The germline gives CDR1 SGDLS, CDR2 YYNGEE. The CDR3 has 17 residues. The CDR3 DNA reads as TGTGCCAGCAGCGTAAGATCCGGGACTAGCGGCACAGATACGCAGTATTTT. Translation gives CASSVRSGTSGTDTQYF.

The table lists this clonotype with many counts. The chain joins TRBV12-3 or TRBV12-4 to TRBJ2-7; D is undetermined. Trimming stripped 6 bases from V and 0 bases from J, with 12 bases between. The CDR3 totals 14 residues. DNA of the CDR3: TGTGCCAGCAGCTTGGACGGGTCCTCCTACGAGCAGTACTTC. It yields the protein CASSLDGSSYEQYF.

This clonotype is medium-sized (0.01 to 0.1%) within its sample. The V call is TRBV4-2, the J call TRBJ2-6; D gene ambiguous. Trimming shortened V by 1 base and J by 2 bases, and 3 bases separated the two germline ends. From germline, CDR1 is LGHNA and CDR2 YNFKEQ. CDR3 length: 14 amino acids. CDR3 in DNA: TGTGCCAGCAGCCAAGGGACTGGGGCCAACGTCCTGACTTTC. Translating it yields CASSQGTGANVLTF.

There are many counts of this clonotype. The rearrangement joins TRBV4-1 to TRBJ2-3; 11 bases line up with TRBD2. This CDR3 has 16 residues. V shed 5 bases, J shed 5 bases, and the junction held 9 bases outside the gene matches. Germline CDR1 reads MGHRA; CDR2 reads YSYEKL. CDR3: CASSYTSGGSGDTQYF. The CDR3 coding sequence is TGCGCCAGCAGCTACACTAGCGGGGGCTCGGGAGATACGCAGTATTTT.

J is TRBJ1-2 and V is TRBV12-3 or TRBV12-4, with a weak D call TRBD1 (5 bases). The V gene lost 5 bases and the J gene lost 5 bases, with 15 bases spanning the gap. This CDR3 spans 14 amino acids. The CDR3 nucleotides read TGTGCCAGCAGTGGGACTGGGGCGGGATATGGCTACACCTTC. Translating it yields CASSGTGAGYGYTF.

A word on this clonotype: A much larger clone sits a single nucleotide away, making a read error possible. J is TRBJ2-3 and V is TRBV28, with TRBD2 matching 10 bases. This CDR3 region has 14 residues. Losses at the gene ends were 3 bases for V and 6 bases for J; bases not matched to a gene: 3. In germline, CDR1 is MDHEN, CDR2 SYDVKM. CDR3 residues: CASSLSSGSDTQYF. Here the CDR3 DNA reads TGTGCCAGCAGTTTGTCTAGCGGGAGTGATACGCAGTATTTT.

Concerning this clonotype itself: This clone may be a read error of a much larger clone one base away. The V and J genes are TRBV30 and TRBJ1-1; 10 positions agree with TRBD1. Germline CDR1 reads GTSNPN; CDR2 reads SVGIG (reference sequence). The CDR3 has 14 residues. The CDR3 DNA is TGTGCCTGGAGTGCCGGACAGGGGGGGACTGGAGCTTTCTTT. It translates to CAWSAGQGGTGAFF.

This clonotype came up a few times. J is TRBJ1-3 and V is TRBV12-3 or TRBV12-4, with TRBD1 identical over 7 bases. The V segment lost 3 bases and the J segment 0 bases; nucleotides outside the gene matches: 2. This CDR3 spans 15 amino acids. The CDR3 reads CASSFTGDSGNTIYF. CDR3 bases: TGTGCCAGCAGTTTTACAGGGGACTCTGGAAACACCATATATTTT.

This clonotype is labeled as medium-sized. V usage is TRBV13 and J usage is TRBJ2-6; 7 bases fit TRBD1. The V segment lost 4 bases and the J segment 2 bases; nucleotides outside the gene matches: 5. The CDR3 length is 16 residues. Germline V CDR1 and CDR2: PRHDT, FYEKMQ (reference sequence). In DNA, the CDR3 is TGTGCCAGCAGCTCCGGACAGGCTGCTGGGGCCAACGTCCTGACTTTC. Translating it yields CASSSGQAAGANVLTF.

This clonotype was observed many times. For the CDR3, the DNA is TGTGCCAGCAGTTACGGGGCGAACACAGATACGCAGTATTTT. This gives the protein CASSYGANTDTQYF. This chain uses TRBV6-5 with TRBJ2-3; D may be TRBD1 (5 bases). Germline loops: CDR1 MNHEY, CDR2 SVGAGI. The CDR3 spans 14 residues. Trimming pared 2 bases from V and 2 bases from J, leaving 8 bases between.

Turning to this clonotype: The junction and the germline gene differ at one end; a read error may be behind it. V is TRBV7-6 and J is TRBJ2-1; TRBD2 is a possible D gene (5 bases). The CDR3 contains 15 residues. Germline CDR1 is SGHVS and CDR2 is FNYEAQ. In DNA, the CDR3 is TGTGCCAGCAGCTTAGAGCGGAGCTCCTACGATGAGCAGTTCTTC. Encoded protein: CASSLERSSYDEQFF.

This clonotype was seen many times. V and J are TRBV10-3 and TRBJ2-7; 7 positions agree with TRBD1. Germline V gene sequence: CDR1 ENHRY, CDR2 SYGVKD. The CDR3 runs 16 residues. Losses at the gene ends were 0 bases for V and 6 bases for J; bases not matched to a gene: 11. The CDR3 region has the DNA TGTGCCATCAGTGAGTCCGCCTGGACAGGCCTAGTCGAGCAGTACTTC. This translates into CAISESAWTGLVEQYF.

Note on this clonotype: This clone may be a read error of a much larger clone one base away. This chain uses TRBV7-2 with TRBJ2-7; D is unresolved. Trimming stripped 2 bases from V and 6 bases from J, with 11 bases between. The CDR3 has 13 amino acids. Germline values: CDR1 SGHTA, CDR2 FQGNSA. The CDR3 coding sequence is TGTGCCAGCAGCTTATTTCCTGGTCTCGAGCAGTACTTC. Its protein is CASSLFPGLEQYF.

The gene calls are TRBV30 and TRBJ2-3; 10 bases fit TRBD1. CDR3 length: 13 amino acids. V lost 3 bases and J lost 6; bases outside the gene matches: 3. Per germline, CDR1 GTSNPN and CDR2 SVGIG (reference sequence). CDR3 nucleotides: TGTGCCTGGAGGACAGGGGGCTTGGATACGCAGTATTTT. Its translation: CAWRTGGLDTQYF.

This clonotype was counted many times. The rearrangement uses TRBV5-4 and TRBJ1-1, with D perhaps matching TRBD1 (5 bases). Trimming stripped 1 base from V and 13 bases from J, with 35 bases between. CDR3 length equals 19 residues. Germline CDR1 and CDR2: SGHNT and YYREEE (reference sequence). The CDR3 loop reads CASSLPTSGLGAQAPGFFF. The DNA for the CDR3 is TGTGCCAGCAGCTTGCCTACGTCGGGACTTGGAGCACAAGCCCCCGGTTTTTTCTTT.

In regard to this clonotype: This may arise from a read error, as a much more abundant clone is one base away. The V and J genes are TRBV4-1 and TRBJ2-7; 7 bases map to TRBD1. CDR1 is MGHRA, CDR2 YSYEKL, per germline. The CDR3 is 15 amino acids. In nucleotides, the CDR3 is TGCGCCAGCAGCCAACTCCCGGACAGGATCTACGGGCAGTACTTC. It encodes CASSQLPDRIYGQYF.

For this clonotype: Given a much more abundant clone one base away, this may be a read error. The V gene is TRBV6-2 or TRBV6-3, the J gene TRBJ2-7, with D possibly matching TRBD2 (5 bases). CDR1 and CDR2 (germline): MNHEY, SVGEGT. This CDR3 is 15 amino acids long. The DNA for the CDR3 is TGTGCCAGCACTTACTCGGGGTTGCCCTCCTACGAGCAGTACTTC. Translated, it gives CASTYSGLPSYEQYF.

At least ten counts were recorded for this clonotype. The V and J genes are TRBV11-1 and TRBJ2-7; D not certain. Trimming removed 1 base from V and 9 bases from J, with 7 bases in between. Germline loops: CDR1 SGHAT, CDR2 FQDESV (reference sequence). This CDR3 region has 11 residues. The CDR3: CASSLGGWQYF. The CDR3 DNA sequence: TGTGCCAGCAGCTTAGGAGGTTGGCAGTACTTC.

This clonotype was seen at least ten times. V gene TRBV18 combines with J gene TRBJ2-1, with D unclear. Germline V CDR1 and CDR2: KGHSH, LQKENI. The CDR3 sequence is 12 residues long. Deletions cut 0 bases from V and 10 bases from J, with 7 bases between. The CDR3 loop is CASSPPGQEQFF. The CDR3 DNA reads as TGTGCCAGCTCACCACCTGGCCAGGAGCAGTTCTTC.

At least ten counts were recorded for this clonotype. One end of the junction varies from germline; a read error may be responsible. The chain joins TRBV7-3 to TRBJ1-1; tentative D call: TRBD1 (5 bases). Per germline, CDR1 SGHTA and CDR2 FQGTGA. The CDR3 has 17 amino acids. This chain's CDR3 is CASSPFHIRVMNTGAFF. CDR3 sequence (DNA): TGTGCCAGCAGCCCCTTCCACATCAGGGTAATGAACACTGGAGCTTTCTTT.

This clonotype showed up many times. The rearrangement uses TRBV7-9 and TRBJ1-4; D remains ambiguous. Germline V gives CDR1 SEHNR, CDR2 FQNEAQ (reference sequence). Trimming shortened V by 5 bases and J by 7 bases, and 20 bases separated the two germline ends. This CDR3 is built from 16 residues. The CDR3 DNA is TGTGCCAGCAGCCCTACCGGACCCCCATCCCCTGAAAAACTGTTTTTT. Amino acid sequence: CASSPTGPPSPEKLFF.